Listed here is a single TCR beta chain. Sequencing used immunoSEQ multiplex PCR; TCRdb keeps in-frame clones, though not all of them. The profile shows 600,000 or so clones, around 96% of them singletons. The germline V gene has CDR1 MDHEN and CDR2 SYDVKM. V lost 6 bases, J lost 0 bases, and 8 bases stayed unmatched. The CDR3 spans 16 residues. The sample belongs to a study of shared clonotypes between healthy human individuals. Naive CD8 isolation took CD45RO-negative cells positively selected for CCR7 and excluded terminally differentiated effector memory CD45RA+ cells. The chain joins TRBV28 to TRBJ2-4; 7 nucleotides match TRBD1. The sequence came from a woman aged 25 to 39 in good health. The material sequenced was naive CD8+ T cells sorted from blood. In DNA form, the CDR3 reads TGTGCCAGCAGCCAGAGACAGGGCTTAGCCAAAAACATTCAGTACTTC. It translates to CASSQRQGLAKNIQYF.